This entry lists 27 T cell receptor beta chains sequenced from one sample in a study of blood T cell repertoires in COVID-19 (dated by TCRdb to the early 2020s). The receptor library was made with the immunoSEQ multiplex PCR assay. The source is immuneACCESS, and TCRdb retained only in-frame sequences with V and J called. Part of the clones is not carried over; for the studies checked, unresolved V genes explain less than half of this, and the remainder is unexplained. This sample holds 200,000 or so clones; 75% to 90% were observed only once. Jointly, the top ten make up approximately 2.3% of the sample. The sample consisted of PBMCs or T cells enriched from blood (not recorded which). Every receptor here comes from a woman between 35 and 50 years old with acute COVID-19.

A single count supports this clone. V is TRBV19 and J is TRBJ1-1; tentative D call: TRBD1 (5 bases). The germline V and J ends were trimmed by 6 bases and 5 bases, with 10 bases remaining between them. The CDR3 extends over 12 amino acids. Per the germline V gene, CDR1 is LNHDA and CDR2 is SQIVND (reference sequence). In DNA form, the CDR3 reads TGTGCCAGTAGATGGGGGGGGACTGAAGCTTTCTTT. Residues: CASRWGGTEAFF.

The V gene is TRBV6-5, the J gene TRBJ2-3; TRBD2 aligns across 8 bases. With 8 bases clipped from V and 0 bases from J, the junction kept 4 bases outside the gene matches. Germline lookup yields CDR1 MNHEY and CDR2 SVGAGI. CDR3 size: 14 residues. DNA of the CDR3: TGTGCCAGCGCCGCGGGGGGTAGCACAGATACGCAGTATTTT. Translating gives CASAAGGSTDTQYF.

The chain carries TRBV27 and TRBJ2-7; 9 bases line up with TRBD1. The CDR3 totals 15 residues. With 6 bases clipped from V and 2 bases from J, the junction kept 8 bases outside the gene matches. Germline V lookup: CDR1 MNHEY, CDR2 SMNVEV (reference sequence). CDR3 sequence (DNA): TGTGCCAGCAGCACACCTACAGGGGGCGCCTACGAGCAGTACTTC. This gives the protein CASSTPTGGAYEQYF.

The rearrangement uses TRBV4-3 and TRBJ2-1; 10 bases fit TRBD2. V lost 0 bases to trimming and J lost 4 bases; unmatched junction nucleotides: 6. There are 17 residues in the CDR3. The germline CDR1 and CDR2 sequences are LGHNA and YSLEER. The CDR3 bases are TGCGCCAGCAGCCAAGACGCGGGACTAGCGCTTTACAATGAGCAGTTCTTC. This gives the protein CASSQDAGLALYNEQFF.

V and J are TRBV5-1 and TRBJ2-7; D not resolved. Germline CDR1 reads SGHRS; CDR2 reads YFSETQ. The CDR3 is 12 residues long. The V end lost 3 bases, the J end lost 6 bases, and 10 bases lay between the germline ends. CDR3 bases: TGCGCCAGCAGCTCGCCCCCGGGCGAGCAGTACTTC. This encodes CASSSPPGEQYF.

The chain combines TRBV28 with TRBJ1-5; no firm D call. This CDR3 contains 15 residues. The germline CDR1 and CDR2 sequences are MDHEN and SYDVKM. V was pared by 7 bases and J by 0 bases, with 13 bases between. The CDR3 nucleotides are TGTGCCAGCACCAATAGCGTCTATAGCAATCAGCCCCAGCATTTT. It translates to CASTNSVYSNQPQHF.

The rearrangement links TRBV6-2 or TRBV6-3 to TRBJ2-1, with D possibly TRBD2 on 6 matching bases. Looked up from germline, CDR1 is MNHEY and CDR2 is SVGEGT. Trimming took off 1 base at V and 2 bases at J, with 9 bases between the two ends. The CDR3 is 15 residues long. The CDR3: CASSYWEVPYNEQFF. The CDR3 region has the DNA TGTGCCAGCAGTTACTGGGAGGTCCCCTACAATGAGCAGTTCTTC.

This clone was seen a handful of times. CDR3 sequence (DNA): TGCAGTGCGTCTTCTAGTATTGAGCAGTTCTTC. This encodes CSASSSIEQFF. The V gene is TRBV20-1, the J gene TRBJ2-1; D is unclear. Germline V gene lookup returns CDR1 DFQATT and CDR2 SNEGSKA (reference sequence). V lost 6 bases and J lost 9, with 12 bases in between. The CDR3 runs to 11 residues.

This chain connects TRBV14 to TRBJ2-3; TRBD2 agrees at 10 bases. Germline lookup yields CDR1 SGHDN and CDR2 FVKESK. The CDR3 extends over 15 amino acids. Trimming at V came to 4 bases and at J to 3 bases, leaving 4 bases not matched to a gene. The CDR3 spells CASSLPSGGTDTQYF. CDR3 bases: TGTGCCAGCAGCCTTCCTAGCGGGGGAACAGATACGCAGTATTTT.

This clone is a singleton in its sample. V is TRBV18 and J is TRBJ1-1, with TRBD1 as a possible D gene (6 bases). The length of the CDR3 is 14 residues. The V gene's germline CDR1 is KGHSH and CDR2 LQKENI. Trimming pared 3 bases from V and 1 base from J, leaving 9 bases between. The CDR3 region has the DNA TGTGCCAGCTCACCTACACAGGGGAACACTGAAGCTTTCTTT. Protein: CASSPTQGNTEAFF.

The CDR3 protein is CASSSGTSAYNEQFF. For the CDR3, the DNA is TGTGCCAGCAGCTCCGGGACTAGCGCCTACAATGAGCAGTTCTTC. The V gene is TRBV5-8, the J gene TRBJ2-1; 10 bases agree with TRBD2. This CDR3 is built from 15 residues. V dropped 3 bases and J dropped 2; count of bases not matched to a gene: 2. Germline V CDR1 and CDR2: SGHTS, YDEGEE.

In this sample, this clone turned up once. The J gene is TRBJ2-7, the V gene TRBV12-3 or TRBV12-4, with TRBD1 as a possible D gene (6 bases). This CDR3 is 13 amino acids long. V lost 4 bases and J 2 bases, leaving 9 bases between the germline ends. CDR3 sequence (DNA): TGTGCCAGCAGTTCCGGGACAACCTACGAGCAGTACTTC. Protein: CASSSGTTYEQYF.

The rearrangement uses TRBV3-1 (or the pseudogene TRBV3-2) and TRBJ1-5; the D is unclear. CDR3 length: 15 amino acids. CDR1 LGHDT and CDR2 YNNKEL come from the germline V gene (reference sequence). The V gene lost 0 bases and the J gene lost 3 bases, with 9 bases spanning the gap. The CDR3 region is CASSQEGGHNQPQHF. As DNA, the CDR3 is TGTGCCAGCAGCCAAGAAGGAGGGCACAATCAGCCCCAGCATTTT.

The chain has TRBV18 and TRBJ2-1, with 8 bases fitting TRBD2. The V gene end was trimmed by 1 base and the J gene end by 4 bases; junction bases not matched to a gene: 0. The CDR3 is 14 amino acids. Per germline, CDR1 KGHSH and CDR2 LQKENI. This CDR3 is CASSPQRGYNEQFF. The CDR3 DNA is TGTGCCAGCTCACCACAGCGGGGGTACAATGAGCAGTTCTTC.

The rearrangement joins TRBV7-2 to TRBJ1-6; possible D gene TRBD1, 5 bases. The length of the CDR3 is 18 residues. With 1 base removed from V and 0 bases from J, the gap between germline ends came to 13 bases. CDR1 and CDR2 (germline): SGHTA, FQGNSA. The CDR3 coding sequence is TGTGCCAGCAGCTTAGTCGGAGGGGTAGACTCCTATAATTCACCCCTCCACTTT. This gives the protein CASSLVGGVDSYNSPLHF.

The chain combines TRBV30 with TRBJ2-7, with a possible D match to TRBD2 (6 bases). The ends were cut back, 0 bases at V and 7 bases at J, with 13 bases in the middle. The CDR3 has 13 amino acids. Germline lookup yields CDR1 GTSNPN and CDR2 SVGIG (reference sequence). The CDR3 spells CAWSVAGSGEQYF. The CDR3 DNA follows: TGTGCCTGGAGTGTTGCGGGAAGTGGGGAGCAGTACTTC.

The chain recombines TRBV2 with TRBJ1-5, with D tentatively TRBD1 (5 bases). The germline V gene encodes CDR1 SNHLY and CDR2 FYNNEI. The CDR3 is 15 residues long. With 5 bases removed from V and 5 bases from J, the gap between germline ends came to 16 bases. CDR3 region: CASSYRSATHQPQHF. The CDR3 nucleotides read TGTGCCAGCAGTTACAGGAGTGCCACCCATCAGCCCCAGCATTTT.

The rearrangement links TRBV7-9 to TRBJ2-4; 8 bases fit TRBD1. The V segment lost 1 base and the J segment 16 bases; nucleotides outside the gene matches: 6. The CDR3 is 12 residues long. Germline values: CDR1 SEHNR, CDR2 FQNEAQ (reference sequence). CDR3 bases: TGTGCCAGCAGCTTAGGGCGACAGGGGCAATACTTC. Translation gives CASSLGRQGQYF.

In nucleotides, the CDR3 is TGTGCCAGCAGCCCCCGGACAGGGAGGGATGGCTACACCTTC. It encodes CASSPRTGRDGYTF. The chain combines TRBV3-1 (or the pseudogene TRBV3-2) with TRBJ1-2; 8 bases map to TRBD1. Trimming removed 4 bases from V and 6 bases from J; junction bases left unmatched: 7. This CDR3 contains 14 residues. Looked up from germline, CDR1 is LGHDT and CDR2 is YNNKEL (reference sequence).

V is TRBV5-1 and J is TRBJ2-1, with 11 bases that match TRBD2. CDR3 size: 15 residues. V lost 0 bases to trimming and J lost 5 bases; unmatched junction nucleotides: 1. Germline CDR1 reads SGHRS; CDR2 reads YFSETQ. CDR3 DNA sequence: TGCGCCAGCAGCTTGGTAGCGGGAGGGAACAATGAGCAGTTCTTC. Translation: CASSLVAGGNNEQFF.

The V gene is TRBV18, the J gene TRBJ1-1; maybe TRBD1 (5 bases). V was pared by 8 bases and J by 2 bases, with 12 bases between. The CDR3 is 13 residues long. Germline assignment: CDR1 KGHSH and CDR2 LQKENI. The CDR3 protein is CASHSGGNTEAFF. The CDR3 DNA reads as TGTGCCAGCCATTCCGGGGGAAACACTGAAGCTTTCTTT. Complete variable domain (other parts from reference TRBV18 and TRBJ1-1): NAGVMQNPRHLVRRRGQEARLRCSPMKGHSHVYWYRQLPEEGLKFMVYLQKENIIDESGMPKERFSAEFPKEGPSILRIQQVVRGDSAAYFCASHSGGNTEAFFGQGTRLTVV.

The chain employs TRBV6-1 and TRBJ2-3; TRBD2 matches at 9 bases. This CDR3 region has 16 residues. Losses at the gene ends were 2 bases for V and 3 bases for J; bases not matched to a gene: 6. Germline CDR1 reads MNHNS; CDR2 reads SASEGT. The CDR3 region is CASSEPERGVTDTQYF. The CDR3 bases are TGTGCCAGCAGTGAACCAGAGCGGGGGGTTACAGATACGCAGTATTTT.

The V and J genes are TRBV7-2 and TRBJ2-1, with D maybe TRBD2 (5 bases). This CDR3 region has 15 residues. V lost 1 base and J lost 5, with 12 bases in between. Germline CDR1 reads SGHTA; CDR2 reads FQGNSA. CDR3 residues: CASSLGKTRDNEQFF. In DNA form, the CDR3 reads TGTGCCAGCAGCTTAGGAAAAACGAGGGACAATGAGCAGTTCTTC.

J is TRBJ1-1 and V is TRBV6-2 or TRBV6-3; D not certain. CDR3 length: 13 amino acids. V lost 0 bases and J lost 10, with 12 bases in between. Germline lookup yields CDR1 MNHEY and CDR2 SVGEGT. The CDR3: CASSYSIVGGAFF. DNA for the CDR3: TGTGCCAGCAGTTACTCGATCGTTGGCGGAGCTTTCTTT.

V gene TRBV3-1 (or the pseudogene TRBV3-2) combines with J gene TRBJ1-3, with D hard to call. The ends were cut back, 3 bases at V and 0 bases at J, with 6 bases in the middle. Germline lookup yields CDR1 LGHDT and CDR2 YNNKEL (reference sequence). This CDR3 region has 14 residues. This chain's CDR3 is CASSQMSSGNTIYF. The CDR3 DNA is TGTGCCAGCAGCCAGATGAGCTCTGGAAACACCATATATTTT.

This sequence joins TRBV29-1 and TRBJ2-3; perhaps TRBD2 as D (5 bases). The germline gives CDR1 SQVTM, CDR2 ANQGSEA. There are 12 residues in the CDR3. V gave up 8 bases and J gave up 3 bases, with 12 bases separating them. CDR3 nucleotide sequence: TGCAGCACGGGGTCCTCTACAGATACGCAGTATTTT. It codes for CSTGSSTDTQYF.

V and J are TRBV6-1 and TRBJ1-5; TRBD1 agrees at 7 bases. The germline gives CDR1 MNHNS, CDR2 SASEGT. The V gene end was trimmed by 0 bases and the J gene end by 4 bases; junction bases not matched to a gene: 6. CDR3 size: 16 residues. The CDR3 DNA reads TGTGCCAGCAGTGAAGCCCTGGACAGGTTGAATCAGCCCCAGCATTTT. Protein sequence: CASSEALDRLNQPQHF.